This T cell receptor beta chain was captured in a study of T cell repertoires in cytomegalovirus infection. Study-wide background: Matching HLA type and CMV infection were both indicated by public TCR beta signatures.

This clonotype was counted many times. Its antigen remains unknown. Via MiXCR, TCRdb re-called the reads, giving one row per CDR3 protein. The sample carries about a million distinct CDR3 sequences, about a third recorded once. V gave up 5 bases and J gave up 0 bases, with 23 bases separating them. The V gene's germline CDR1 is SEHNR and CDR2 FQNEAQ (reference sequence). CDR3 length equals 19 residues. The sequences come from cultured CD8+ T cells from PBMCs, collected from culture after CMV antigen stimulation. V gene TRBV7-9 combines with J gene TRBJ1-3; possibly TRBD1 for D (5 bases). This clonotype was obtained from a human donor in good health (CMV status not recorded). Some clones in this sample may be carry-over from other donors' samples. The CDR3 nucleotides are TGTGCCAGCAGCCGCCGTGCCGGGACGTCCATTAGCTCTGGAAACACCATATATTTT. This encodes CASSRRAGTSISSGNTIYF.